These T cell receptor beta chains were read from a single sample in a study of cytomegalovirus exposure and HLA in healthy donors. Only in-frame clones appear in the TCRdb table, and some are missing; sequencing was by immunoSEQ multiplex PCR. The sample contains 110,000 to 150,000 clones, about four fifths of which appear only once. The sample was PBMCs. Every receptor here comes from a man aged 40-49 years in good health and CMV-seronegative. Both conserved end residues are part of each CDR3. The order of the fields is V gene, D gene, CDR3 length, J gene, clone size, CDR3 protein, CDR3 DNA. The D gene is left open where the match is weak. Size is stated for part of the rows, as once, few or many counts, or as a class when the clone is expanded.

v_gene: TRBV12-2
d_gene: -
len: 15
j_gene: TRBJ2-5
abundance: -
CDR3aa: CASRLPGATQETQYF
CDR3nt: TGTGCAAGTCGCCTACCAGGGGCGACCCAAGAGACCCAGTACTTC

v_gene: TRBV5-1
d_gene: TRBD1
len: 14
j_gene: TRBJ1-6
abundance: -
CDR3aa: CASSLGDRDSPLHF
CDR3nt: TGCGCCAGCAGCTTGGGGGACAGGGATTCACCCCTCCACTTT

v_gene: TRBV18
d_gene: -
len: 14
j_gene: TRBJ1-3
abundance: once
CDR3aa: CASSPRTAGNTIYF
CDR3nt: TGTGCCAGCTCGCCGAGGACAGCCGGAAACACCATATATTTT

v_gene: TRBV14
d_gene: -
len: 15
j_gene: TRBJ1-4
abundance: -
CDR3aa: CASSPLEGGGEKLFF
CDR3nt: TGTGCCAGCAGCCCCCTGGAGGGGGGGGGTGAAAAACTGTTTTTT

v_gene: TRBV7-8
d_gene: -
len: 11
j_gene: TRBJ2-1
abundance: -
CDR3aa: CASSLPGGQFF
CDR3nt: TGTGCCAGCAGCTTACCGGGTGGGCAGTTCTTC

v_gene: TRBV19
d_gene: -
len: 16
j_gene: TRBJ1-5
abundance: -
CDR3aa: CASSPGTRLRDQPQHF
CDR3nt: TGTGCCAGTAGTCCAGGGACAAGGTTAAGAGATCAGCCCCAGCATTTT

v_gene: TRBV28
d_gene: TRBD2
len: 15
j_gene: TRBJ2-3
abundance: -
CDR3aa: CASSLGSGGFDTQYF
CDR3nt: TGTGCCAGCAGTTTGGGTAGCGGGGGGTTCGATACGCAGTATTTT

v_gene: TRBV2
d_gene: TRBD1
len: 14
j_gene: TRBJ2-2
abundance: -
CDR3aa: CASRDRVLTGELFF
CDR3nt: TGTGCCAGCAGGGACAGGGTCCTCACCGGGGAGCTGTTTTTT

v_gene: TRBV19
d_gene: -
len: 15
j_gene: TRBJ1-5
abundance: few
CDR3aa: CASSKIHRGNQPQHF
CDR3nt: TGTGCCAGTAGTAAAATTCACCGGGGCAATCAGCCCCAGCATTTT

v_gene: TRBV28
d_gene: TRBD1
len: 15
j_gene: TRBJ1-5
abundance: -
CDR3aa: CASSETGEYNQPQHF
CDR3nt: TGTGCCAGCAGTGAGACAGGGGAATACAATCAGCCCCAGCATTTT

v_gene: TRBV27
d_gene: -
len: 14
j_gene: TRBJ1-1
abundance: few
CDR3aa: CASSLPGSRTEAFF
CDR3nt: TGTGCCAGCAGCCTCCCTGGCAGTCGAACTGAAGCTTTCTTT

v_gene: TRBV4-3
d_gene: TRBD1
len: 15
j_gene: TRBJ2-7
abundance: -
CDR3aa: CASSQDPGGIYEQYF
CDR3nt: TGCGCCAGCAGCCAAGATCCAGGGGGTATCTACGAGCAGTACTTC

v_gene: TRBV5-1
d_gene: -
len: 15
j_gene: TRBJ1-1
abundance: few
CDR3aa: CASSPAVTGNTEAFF
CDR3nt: TGCGCCAGCAGCCCAGCAGTGACAGGTAACACTGAAGCTTTCTTT

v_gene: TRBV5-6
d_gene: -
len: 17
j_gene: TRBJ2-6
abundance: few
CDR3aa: CASSWDNGVSGANVLTF
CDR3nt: TGTGCCAGCAGTTGGGACAACGGAGTCTCTGGGGCCAACGTCCTGACTTTC

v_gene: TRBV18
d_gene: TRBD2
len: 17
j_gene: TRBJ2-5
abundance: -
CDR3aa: CASSPFSGGAPKETQYF
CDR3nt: TGTGCCAGCTCACCATTCAGCGGGGGGGCCCCCAAAGAGACCCAGTACTTC

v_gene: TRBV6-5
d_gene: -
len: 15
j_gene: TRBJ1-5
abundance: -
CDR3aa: CASRSGGTDRQPQHF
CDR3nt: TGTGCCAGCAGGTCTGGGGGGACCGATCGTCAGCCCCAGCATTTT

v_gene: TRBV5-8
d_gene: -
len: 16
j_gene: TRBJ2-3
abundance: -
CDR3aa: CASSPLAGVVSDTQYF
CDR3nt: TGTGCCAGCAGCCCCCTTGCAGGGGTCGTTAGTGATACGCAGTATTTT

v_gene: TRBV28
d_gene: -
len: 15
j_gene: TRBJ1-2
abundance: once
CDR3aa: CASSLDQTPSASYTF
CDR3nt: TGTGCCAGCAGTTTAGACCAGACACCATCAGCAAGCTACACCTTC

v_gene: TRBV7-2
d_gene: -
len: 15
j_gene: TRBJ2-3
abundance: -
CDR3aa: CASTVDGGSTDTQYF
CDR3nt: TGTGCCAGCACCGTAGACGGCGGGAGCACAGATACGCAGTATTTT

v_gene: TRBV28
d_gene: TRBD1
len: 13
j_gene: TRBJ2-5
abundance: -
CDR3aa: CASLMQGAREQYF
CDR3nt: TGTGCCAGTTTGATGCAGGGGGCGAGGGAGCAGTACTTC

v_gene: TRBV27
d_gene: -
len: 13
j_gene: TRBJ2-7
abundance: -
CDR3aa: CASSLGGLYEQYF
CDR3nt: TGTGCCAGCAGTTTAGGGGGCCTCTACGAGCAGTACTTC

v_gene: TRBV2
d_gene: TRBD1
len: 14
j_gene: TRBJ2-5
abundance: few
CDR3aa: CASSEIEGQGESYF
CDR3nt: TGTGCCAGCAGTGAAATAGAGGGACAGGGGGAGTCGTACTTC

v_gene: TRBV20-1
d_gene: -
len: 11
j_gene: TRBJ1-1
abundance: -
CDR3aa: CSALQDTEAFF
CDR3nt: TGCAGTGCCCTACAGGACACTGAAGCTTTCTTT

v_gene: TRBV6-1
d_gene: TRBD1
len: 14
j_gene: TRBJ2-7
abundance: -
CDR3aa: CASSEGQGAHEQYF
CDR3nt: TGTGCCAGCAGTGAAGGACAGGGGGCTCACGAGCAGTACTTC

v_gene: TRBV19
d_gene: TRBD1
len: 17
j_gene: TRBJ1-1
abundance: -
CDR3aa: CASSILGVTGSATEAFF
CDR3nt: TGTGCCAGTAGTATCCTGGGGGTGACAGGGTCGGCCACTGAAGCTTTCTTT

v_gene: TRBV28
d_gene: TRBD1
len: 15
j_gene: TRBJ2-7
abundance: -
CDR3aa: CASSSRQGATYEQYF
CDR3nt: TGTGCCAGCAGTTCCCGGCAGGGGGCGACCTACGAGCAGTACTTC

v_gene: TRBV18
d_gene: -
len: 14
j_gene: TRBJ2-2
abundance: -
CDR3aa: CASSPAAGGGELFF
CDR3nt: TGTGCCAGCTCACCAGCGGCCGGAGGCGGGGAGCTGTTTTTT

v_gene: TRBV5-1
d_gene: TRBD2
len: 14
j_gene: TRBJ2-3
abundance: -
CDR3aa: CASRLAGTTDTQYF
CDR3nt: TGCGCCAGCCGCCTAGCGGGGACCACAGATACGCAGTATTTT

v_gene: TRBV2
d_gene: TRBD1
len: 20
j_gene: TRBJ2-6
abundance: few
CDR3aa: CASSDNDGTGTFSGANVLTF
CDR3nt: TGTGCCAGCAGTGACAATGACGGGACAGGGACATTCTCTGGGGCCAACGTCCTGACTTTC

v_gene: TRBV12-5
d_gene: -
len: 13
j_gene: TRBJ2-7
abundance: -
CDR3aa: CASESTVSYEQYF
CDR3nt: TGTGCTAGTGAATCTACAGTTTCCTACGAGCAGTACTTC

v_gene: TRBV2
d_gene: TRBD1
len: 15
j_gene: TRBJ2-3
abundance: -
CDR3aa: CASRGQGARTDTQYF
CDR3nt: TGTGCCAGCAGGGGACAGGGGGCCCGAACAGATACGCAGTATTTT

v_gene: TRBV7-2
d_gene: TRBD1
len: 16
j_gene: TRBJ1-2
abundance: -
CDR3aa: CASSLEVRDRGYGYTF
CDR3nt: TGTGCCAGCAGCTTAGAGGTTAGGGACAGGGGCTATGGCTACACCTTC

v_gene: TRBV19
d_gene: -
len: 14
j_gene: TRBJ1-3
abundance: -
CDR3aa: CASMEQGSGNTIYF
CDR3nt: TGTGCCAGTATGGAACAGGGCTCTGGAAACACCATATATTTT

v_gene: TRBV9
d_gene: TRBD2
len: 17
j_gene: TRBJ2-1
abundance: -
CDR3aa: CASSPSWGGSSYNEQFF
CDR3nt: TGTGCCAGCAGCCCTTCATGGGGGGGGAGCTCCTACAATGAGCAGTTCTTC

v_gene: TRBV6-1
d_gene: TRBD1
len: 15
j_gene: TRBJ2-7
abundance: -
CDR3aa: CASSEGQGAFYEQYF
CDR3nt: TGTGCCAGCAGTGAGGGACAGGGGGCTTTCTACGAGCAGTACTTC

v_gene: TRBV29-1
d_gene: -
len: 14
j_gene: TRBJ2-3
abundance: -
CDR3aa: CSVSRGSGPDTQYF
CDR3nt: TGCAGCGTCTCCCGGGGGAGCGGCCCAGATACGCAGTATTTT

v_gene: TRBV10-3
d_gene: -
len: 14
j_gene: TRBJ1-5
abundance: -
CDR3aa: CAISEGQPTGPQHF
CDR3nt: TGTGCCATCAGTGAGGGACAGCCCACAGGACCCCAGCATTTT

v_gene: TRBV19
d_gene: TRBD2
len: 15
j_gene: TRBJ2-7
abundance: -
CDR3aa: CASTKVGGGHYEQYF
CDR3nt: TGTGCCAGTACCAAGGTCGGGGGGGGCCACTACGAGCAGTACTTC